Following are 5 T cell receptor beta chains from one sample sequenced in a study of human T cells and chemical hapten exposure. Indicated time point: pre-sensitization, week 0. The treatment here: therapeutic diphenylcyclopropenone sensitization with weekly scalp DPC. MiXCR was run by TCRdb on the RACE reads, yielding one entry per CDR3 protein. The sample includes about 51,000 distinct CDR3 sequences, roughly 8.8% seen only once; the top ten take about 14%. The sequences come from whole blood, collected in connection with sensitization to the hapten diphenylcyclopropenone (DPC). The source is a woman aged 35 to 49 with alopecia areata. Some clones in this sample may be carry-over from other donors' samples.

There are a few counts of this clonotype. The chain has TRBV6-5 and TRBJ2-1; TRBD2 agrees at 9 bases. Looked up from germline, CDR1 is MNHEY and CDR2 is SVGAGI. V gave up 6 bases and J gave up 5 bases; unmatched junction bases: 2. The length of the CDR3 is 13 residues. This chain's CDR3 is CASRASGDNEQFF. The CDR3 nucleotides read TGTGCCAGCAGAGCTAGCGGGGACAATGAGCAGTTCTTC.

In this sample, this clonotype turned up many times. This chain connects TRBV6-5 to TRBJ2-1; D possibly corresponds to TRBD2 (6 bases). The V gene lost 2 bases and the J gene lost 10 bases, with 21 bases spanning the gap. The CDR3 runs 16 residues. Germline lookup yields CDR1 MNHEY and CDR2 SVGAGI. CDR3 loop: CASSYPPGTGLIEQFF. The CDR3 DNA reads TGTGCCAGCAGTTACCCCCCCGGGACTGGTCTCATAGAGCAGTTCTTC.

In its sample, this clonotype was seen many times. The chain has TRBV2 and TRBJ1-1; D is unclear. V dropped 1 base and J dropped 4 bases, with 16 bases sitting between them. The CDR3 loop spans 16 amino acids. Germline V gene lookup returns CDR1 SNHLY and CDR2 FYNNEI. The CDR3 region is CASSEDWTVVGTEAFF. CDR3 DNA: TGTGCCAGCAGTGAAGATTGGACGGTTGTGGGCACTGAAGCTTTCTTT.

This chain uses TRBV20-1 with TRBJ2-7; D possibly corresponds to TRBD2 (6 bases). Germline V gives CDR1 DFQATT, CDR2 SNEGSKA (reference sequence). V lost 6 bases and J 2 bases, leaving 17 bases between the germline ends. This CDR3 is 14 amino acids long. CDR3 sequence: CSASGSRWTYEQYF. DNA for the CDR3: TGCAGTGCGAGCGGGTCGCGGTGGACCTACGAGCAGTACTTC.

This clonotype was counted ten times or more. This chain links TRBV7-3 with TRBJ2-1; TRBD2 matches 9 bases. J was trimmed by 5 bases and V by 2 bases; bases with no gene match: 4. The CDR3 extends over 15 amino acids. CDR1 is SGHTA, CDR2 FQGTGA, per germline. This CDR3 is CASSLGTSLDNEQFF. CDR3 DNA sequence: TGTGCCAGCAGCTTAGGGACTAGCCTGGACAATGAGCAGTTCTTC. Full variable domain (outside the CDR3, taken from reference TRBV7-3 and TRBJ2-1): GAGVSQTPSNKVTEKGKYVELRCDPISGHTALYWYRQSLGQGPEFLIYFQGTGAADDSGLPNDRFFAVRPEGSVSTLKIQRTERGDSAVYLCASSLGTSLDNEQFFGPGTRLTVL.